The rows below give T cell receptor beta chains drawn from one sample of a study of CD8 T cells in Susac syndrome. TCRdb recomputed calls from the immunoSEQ multiplex PCR reads with MiXCR, one row per CDR3 protein. The data show over 140,000 distinct CDR3 sequences, with 85% to 95% seen just once and 0.13% to 0.15% held by the top ten. Sequencing input: CD4+ T cells from PBMCs. These receptor sequences come from a human donor with Susac syndrome. Both conserved end residues are trimmed from each CDR3.

SARTDGYT	TRBJ1-2	TRBV20-1
ATSRVGGLAASTDTQY	TRBJ2-3	TRBV15
ASSQAEEPQH	TRBJ1-5	TRBV4-1
ASSDPYRTANEKLF	TRBJ1-4	TRBV18
ASSQGRSEAF	TRBJ1-1	TRBV3-1
SAEGPNTGELF	TRBJ2-2	TRBV29-1
AWSATGQPQH	TRBJ1-5	TRBV30
ASSQGLVSTGELF	TRBJ2-2	TRBV4-1
ASSMGENTEAF	TRBJ1-1	TRBV19
ASSEATSYEQY	TRBJ2-7	TRBV2
ASSPGTGKETQY	TRBJ2-5	TRBV18
ATSDFDGTTYNEQF	TRBJ2-1	TRBV24-1
ASSDREGQGSNNEQF	TRBJ2-1	TRBV25-1
ACNRQGADTQY	TRBJ2-3	TRBV30
AWSGTDTQY	TRBJ2-3	TRBV30
AARSTDTQY	TRBJ2-3	TRBV30
ASRQGASTDTQY	TRBJ2-3	TRBV5-1
SVRPFSYNEQF	TRBJ2-1	TRBV29-1
AWRPRGGSTEAF	TRBJ1-1	TRBV30
SVNGETEQY	TRBJ2-7	TRBV29-1
ASSYVNTEAF	TRBJ1-1	TRBV6-2/TRBV6-3
ASSSRTGGGYEQY	TRBJ2-7	TRBV7-2
SGAPGRDTEAF	TRBJ1-1	TRBV29-1
ASSLSGYSNQPQH	TRBJ1-5	TRBV5-1
SARDRLNVGYT	TRBJ1-2	TRBV20-1
ASSHGTLYGYT	TRBJ1-2	TRBV28
SALRTSGSNEQF	TRBJ2-1	TRBV20-1
ASSFYRAETQY	TRBJ2-5	TRBV12-3/TRBV12-4
ASSLEASGGAAQY	TRBJ2-7	TRBV5-1
ATSRQKNTGELF	TRBJ2-2	TRBV15
AWSLGWRTEAF	TRBJ1-1	TRBV30
AWTRQPGGTYEQY	TRBJ2-7	TRBV30
ASSPVKGSGNTIY	TRBJ1-3	TRBV7-2
ASSSGLSQETQY	TRBJ2-5	TRBV5-5
ASSLRGLAGSHSYNEQF	TRBJ2-1	TRBV27
ASSLAPWHIQY	TRBJ2-4	TRBV7-9
SAQTGLGYGYT	TRBJ1-2	TRBV29-1
AWSKGYGEQF	TRBJ2-1	TRBV30
ATKRQGPYTEAF	TRBJ1-1	TRBV24-1
ASSIPTGSREKLF	TRBJ1-4	TRBV19
SARDGPTPSYGYT	TRBJ1-2	TRBV20-1
ASSPFSGREHGYT	TRBJ1-2	TRBV3-1
ASSRGQGAVDEQF	TRBJ2-1	TRBV18
AWSRTGTMNTEAF	TRBJ1-1	TRBV30
ASSESGGPRGYT	TRBJ1-2	TRBV25-1